This TCR beta chain was recorded in a study of T-cell memory formation after mild COVID-19. TCRdb ran MiXCR on the 5' RACE reads and lists one entry per CDR3 protein. The sample holds 130,000 to 150,000 distinct CDR3 sequences, about 19% seen once. Trimming took 8 bases from V and 5 from J, leaving 6 bases between them. There are 10 residues in the CDR3. Germline V gene data show CDR1 as KGHDR and CDR2 as SFDVKD. The genes are TRBV24-1 and TRBJ2-7; D remains unclear. The clonotype comes from an adult woman who had mild COVID-19 (a few samples of this study predate the infection). Cell type and time point are not known. The sequenced sample was PBMCs or a T cell subset sorted from them (not recorded which). CDR3 DNA: TGTGCCACCAAAATCCACGAGCAGTACTTC. Protein sequence: CATKIHEQYF.